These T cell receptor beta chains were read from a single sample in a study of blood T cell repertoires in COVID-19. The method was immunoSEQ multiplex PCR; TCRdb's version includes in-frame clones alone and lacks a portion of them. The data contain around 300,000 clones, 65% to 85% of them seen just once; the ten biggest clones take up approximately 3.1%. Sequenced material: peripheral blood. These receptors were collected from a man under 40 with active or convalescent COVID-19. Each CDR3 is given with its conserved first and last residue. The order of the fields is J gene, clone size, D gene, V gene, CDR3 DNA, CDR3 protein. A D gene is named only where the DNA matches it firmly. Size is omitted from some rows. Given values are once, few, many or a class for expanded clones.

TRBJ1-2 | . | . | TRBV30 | TGTGCCTGTAGCCCCCAGATCTATGGCTACACCTTC | CACSPQIYGYTF
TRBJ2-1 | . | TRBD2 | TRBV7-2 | TGTGCCAGCAGTGGTGGCGGGAGGATTGAGCAGTTCTTC | CASSGGGRIEQFF
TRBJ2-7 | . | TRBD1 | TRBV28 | TGTGCCAGCAGTTTTCCCAAGGACAGGGGGCACGAGCAGTACTTC | CASSFPKDRGHEQYF
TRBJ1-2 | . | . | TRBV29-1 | TGCAGCGTTGACGCAACAGGCTATGGCTACACCTTC | CSVDATGYGYTF
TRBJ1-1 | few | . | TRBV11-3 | TGTGCCAGCAGCTTAGCGGGTGAAGCTTTCTTT | CASSLAGEAFF
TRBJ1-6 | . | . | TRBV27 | TGTGCCAGCAGCTGGGACATAGCAATCCGCAATTCCCTCCACTTT | CASSWDIAIRNSLHF
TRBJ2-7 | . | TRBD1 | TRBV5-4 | TGTGCCAGCAGCTCGACAGGGAACGAGCAGTACTTC | CASSSTGNEQYF
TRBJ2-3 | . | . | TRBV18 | TGTGCCAGCTCACCACCATCGCAGGGTGAAGGGTTT | CASSPPSQGEGF
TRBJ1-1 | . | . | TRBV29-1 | TGCAGCGTCCCCTGGACGGGAATGAACACTGAAGCTTTCTTT | CSVPWTGMNTEAFF
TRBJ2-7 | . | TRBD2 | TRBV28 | TGTGCCAGCAGCGGGACTAGCGGGAACTACGAGCAGTACTTC | CASSGTSGNYEQYF
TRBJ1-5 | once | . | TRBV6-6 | TGTGCCAGCAGTTACTCTGCGGGTTCTAGCAATCAGCCCCAGCATTTT | CASSYSAGSSNQPQHF
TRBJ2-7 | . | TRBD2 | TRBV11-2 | TGTGCCAGCAGCTTAGATCGAGCGGGAAGAGGCTACGAGCAGTACTTC | CASSLDRAGRGYEQYF
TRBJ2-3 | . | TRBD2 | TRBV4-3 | TGCGCCAGCAGCCCATCTAGCGGGGGGCCTCTCGATACGCAGTATTTT | CASSPSSGGPLDTQYF
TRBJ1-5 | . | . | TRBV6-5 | TGTGCCACTACGCGGTCAGAAATTCAGCCCCAGCATTTT | CATTRSEIQPQHF
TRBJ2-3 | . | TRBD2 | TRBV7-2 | TGTGCCAGCAGCGTCTCTAGCGGGGTGACAGATACGCAGTATTTT | CASSVSSGVTDTQYF
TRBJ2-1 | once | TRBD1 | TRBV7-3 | TGTGCCAGCAGCACCGGACAGGGGAACTACAATGAGCAGTTCTTC | CASSTGQGNYNEQFF
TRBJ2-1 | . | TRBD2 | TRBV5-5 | TGTGCCAGCAGCCCGGGACTAGCGGGAGGTGAGGAGCAGTTCTTC | CASSPGLAGGEEQFF
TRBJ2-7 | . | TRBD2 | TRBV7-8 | TGTGCCAGCACGGGACTAGCGGGGGCTAACTACGAGCAGTACTTC | CASTGLAGANYEQYF
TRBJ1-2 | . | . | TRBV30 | TGTGCCTGGAGTCAACTCCCGGAGGGTAACTATGGCTACACCTTC | CAWSQLPEGNYGYTF
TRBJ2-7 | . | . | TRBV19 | TGTGCCAGTAGTATAGACCGTCTCGAGCAGTACTTC | CASSIDRLEQYF
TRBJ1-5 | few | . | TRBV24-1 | TGTGCCACCAGTGCATACAGAGGTCGGGTGGAGGGAGAGCCCCAGCATTTT | CATSAYRGRVEGEPQHF
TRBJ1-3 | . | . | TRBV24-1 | TGTGCCACCAGTGATTTTGAGGGTCCCGGAAACACCATATATTTT | CATSDFEGPGNTIYF
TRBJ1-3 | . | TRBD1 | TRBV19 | TGTGCCAGTAGGGACAGGTTGCGGGGAAACACCATATATTTT | CASRDRLRGNTIYF
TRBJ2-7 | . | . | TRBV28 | TGTGCCAGCACCCTACCGAGGAGGGGTGGGGAGCAGTACTTC | CASTLPRRGGEQYF
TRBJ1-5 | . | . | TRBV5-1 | TGCGCCAGCAGCTTGGCGCCCCAAGGGGTACAGGGCAATCAGCCCCAGCATTTT | CASSLAPQGVQGNQPQHF
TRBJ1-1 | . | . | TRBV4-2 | TGTGCCAGCAGCCAATCAGTGACAGTGCTGCGTGCTTTCTTT | CASSQSVTVLRAFF
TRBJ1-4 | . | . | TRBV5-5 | TGTGCCAGCAGCTTGGTAGCTAATGAAAAACTGTTTTTT | CASSLVANEKLFF
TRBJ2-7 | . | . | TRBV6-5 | TGTGCCAGCGAGGTGGGCAGGGCGGACGAGCAGTACTTC | CASEVGRADEQYF
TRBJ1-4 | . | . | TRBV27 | TGTGCCAGCAGTTTACAGGGTACTAATGAAAAACTGTTTTTT | CASSLQGTNEKLFF